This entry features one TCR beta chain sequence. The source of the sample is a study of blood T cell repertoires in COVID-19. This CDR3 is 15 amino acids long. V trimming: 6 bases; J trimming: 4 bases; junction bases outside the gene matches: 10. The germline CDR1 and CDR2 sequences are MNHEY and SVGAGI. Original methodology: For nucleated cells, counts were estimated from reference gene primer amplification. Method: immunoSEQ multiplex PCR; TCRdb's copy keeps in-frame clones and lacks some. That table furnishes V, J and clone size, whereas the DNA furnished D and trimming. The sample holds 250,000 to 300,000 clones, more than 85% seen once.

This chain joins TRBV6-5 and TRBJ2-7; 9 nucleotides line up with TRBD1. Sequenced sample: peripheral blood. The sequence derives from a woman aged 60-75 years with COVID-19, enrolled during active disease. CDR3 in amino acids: CASRSPGQGKYEQYF. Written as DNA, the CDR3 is TGTGCCAGCAGAAGCCCTGGACAGGGGAAGTACGAGCAGTACTTC.